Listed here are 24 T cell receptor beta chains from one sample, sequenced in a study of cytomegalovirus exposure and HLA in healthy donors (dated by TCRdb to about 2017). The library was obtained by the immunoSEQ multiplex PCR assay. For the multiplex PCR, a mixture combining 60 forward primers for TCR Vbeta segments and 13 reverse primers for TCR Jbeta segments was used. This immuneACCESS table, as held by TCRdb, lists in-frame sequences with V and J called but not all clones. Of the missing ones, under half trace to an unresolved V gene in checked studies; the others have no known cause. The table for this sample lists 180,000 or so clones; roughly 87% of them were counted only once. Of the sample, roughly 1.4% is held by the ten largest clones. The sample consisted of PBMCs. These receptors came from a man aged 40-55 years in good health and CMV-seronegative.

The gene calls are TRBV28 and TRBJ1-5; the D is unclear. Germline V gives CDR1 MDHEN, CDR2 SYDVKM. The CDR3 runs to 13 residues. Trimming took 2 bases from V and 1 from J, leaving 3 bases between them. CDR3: CASSLLSNQPQHF. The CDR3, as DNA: TGTGCCAGCAGTTTACTGAGCAATCAGCCCCAGCATTTT. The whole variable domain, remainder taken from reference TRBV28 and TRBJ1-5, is DVKVTQSSRYLVKRTGEKVFLECVQDMDHENMFWYRQDPGLGLRLIYFSYDVKMKEKGDIPEGYSVSREKKERFSLILESASTNQTSMYLCASSLLSNQPQHFGDGTRLSIL.

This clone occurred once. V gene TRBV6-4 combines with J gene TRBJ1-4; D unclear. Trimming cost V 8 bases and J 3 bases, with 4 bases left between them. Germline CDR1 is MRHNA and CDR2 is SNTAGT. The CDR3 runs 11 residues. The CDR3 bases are TGTGCCAGCCTGTCTAATGAAAAACTGTTTTTT. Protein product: CASLSNEKLFF.

DNA for the CDR3: TGTGCCAGCAGCTCGGCGGGGGAGCAGTACTTC. As protein: CASSSAGEQYF. The chain combines TRBV5-4 with TRBJ2-7; perhaps TRBD2 as D (6 bases). V was cut by 3 bases and J by 7 bases, with 8 bases left in between. Germline CDR1 reads SGHNT; CDR2 reads YYREEE (reference sequence). The CDR3 is made up of 11 amino acids.

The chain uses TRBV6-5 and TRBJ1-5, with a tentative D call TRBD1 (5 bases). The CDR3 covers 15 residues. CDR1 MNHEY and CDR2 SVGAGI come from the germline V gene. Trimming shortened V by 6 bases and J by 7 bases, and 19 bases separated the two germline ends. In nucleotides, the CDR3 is TGTGCCAGCAGCCCCTCGGGCAGGGTAAGACAGCCCCAGCATTTT. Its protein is CASSPSGRVRQPQHF.

The CDR3 reads CASSHGDPGNEKLFF. The DNA for the CDR3 is TGTGCCAGCAGCCACGGAGACCCCGGGAATGAAAAACTGTTTTTT. The chain couples TRBV6-6 to TRBJ1-4, with no clear D. With 6 bases removed from V and 5 bases from J, the gap between germline ends came to 16 bases. The germline CDR1 and CDR2 sequences are MNHNY and SVGAGI (reference sequence). The CDR3 runs 15 residues.

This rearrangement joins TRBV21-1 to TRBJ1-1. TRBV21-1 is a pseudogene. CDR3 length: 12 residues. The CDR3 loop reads CARRRGNTEAFF. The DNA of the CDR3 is TGTGCCCGTAGGAGGGGGAACACTGAAGCTTTCTTT.

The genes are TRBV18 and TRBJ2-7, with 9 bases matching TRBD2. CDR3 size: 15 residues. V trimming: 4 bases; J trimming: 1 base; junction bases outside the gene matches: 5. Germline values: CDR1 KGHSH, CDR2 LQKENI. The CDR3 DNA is TGTGCCAGCTCACTTAGCGGGAGCCTTTCCTACGAGCAGTACTTC. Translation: CASSLSGSLSYEQYF.

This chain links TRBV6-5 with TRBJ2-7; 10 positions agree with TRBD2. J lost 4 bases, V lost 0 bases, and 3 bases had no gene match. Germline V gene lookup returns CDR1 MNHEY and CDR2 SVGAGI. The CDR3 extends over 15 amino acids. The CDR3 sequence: CASSYSSSGGYEQYF. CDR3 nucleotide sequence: TGTGCCAGCAGTTACTCAAGTAGCGGGGGGTACGAGCAGTACTTC.

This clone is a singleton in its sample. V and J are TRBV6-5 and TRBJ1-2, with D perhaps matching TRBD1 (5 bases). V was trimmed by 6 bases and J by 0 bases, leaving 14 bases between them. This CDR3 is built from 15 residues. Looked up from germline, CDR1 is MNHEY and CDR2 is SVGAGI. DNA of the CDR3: TGTGCCAGCAGCCTCGAGTGGGGCACTAACTATGGCTACACCTTC. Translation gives CASSLEWGTNYGYTF.

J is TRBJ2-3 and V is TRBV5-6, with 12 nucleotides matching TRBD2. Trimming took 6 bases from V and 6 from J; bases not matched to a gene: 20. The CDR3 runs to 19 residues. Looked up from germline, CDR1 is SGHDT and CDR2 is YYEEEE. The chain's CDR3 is CASTAPGVPLAGGLDTQYF. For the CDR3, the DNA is TGTGCCAGCACCGCGCCTGGAGTTCCCCTAGCGGGAGGGCTGGATACGCAGTATTTT.

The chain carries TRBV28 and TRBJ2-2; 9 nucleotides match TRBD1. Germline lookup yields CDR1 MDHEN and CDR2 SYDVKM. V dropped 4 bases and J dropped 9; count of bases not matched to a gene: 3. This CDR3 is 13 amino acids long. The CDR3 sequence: CASSWDRVRELFF. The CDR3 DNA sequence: TGTGCCAGCAGTTGGGACAGGGTTAGGGAGCTGTTTTTT.

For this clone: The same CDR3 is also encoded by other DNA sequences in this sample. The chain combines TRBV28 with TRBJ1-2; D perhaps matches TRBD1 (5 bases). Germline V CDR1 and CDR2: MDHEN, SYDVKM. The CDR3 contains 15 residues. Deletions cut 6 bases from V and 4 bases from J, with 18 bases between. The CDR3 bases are TGTGCCAGCAGAGACCACGGAGGGGAAAGCTATGGCTACACCTTC. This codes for CASRDHGGESYGYTF.

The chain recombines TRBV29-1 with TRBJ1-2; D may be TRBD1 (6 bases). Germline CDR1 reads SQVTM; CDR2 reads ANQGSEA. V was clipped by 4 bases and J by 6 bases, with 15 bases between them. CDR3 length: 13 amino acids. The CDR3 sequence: CSVVPRGGDGYTF. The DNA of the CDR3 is TGCAGCGTTGTTCCCAGGGGAGGGGATGGCTACACCTTC.

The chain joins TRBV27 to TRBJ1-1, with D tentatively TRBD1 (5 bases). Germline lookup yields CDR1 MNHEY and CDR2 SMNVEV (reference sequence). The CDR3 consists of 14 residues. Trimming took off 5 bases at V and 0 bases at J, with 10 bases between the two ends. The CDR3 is CASSLGHLNTEAFF. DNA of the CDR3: TGTGCCAGCAGTCTAGGACATCTGAACACTGAAGCTTTCTTT.

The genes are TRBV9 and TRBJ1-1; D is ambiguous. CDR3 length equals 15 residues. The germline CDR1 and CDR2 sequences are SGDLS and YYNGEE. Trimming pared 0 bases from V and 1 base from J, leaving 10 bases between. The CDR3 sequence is CASSVVAEKNTEAFF. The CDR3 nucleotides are TGTGCCAGCAGCGTAGTGGCAGAAAAGAACACTGAAGCTTTCTTT.

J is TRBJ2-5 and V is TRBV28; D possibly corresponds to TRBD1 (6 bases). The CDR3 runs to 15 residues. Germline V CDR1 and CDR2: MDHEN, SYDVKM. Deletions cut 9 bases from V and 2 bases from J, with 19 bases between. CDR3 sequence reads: CASSHADSQQETQYF. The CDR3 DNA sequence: TGTGCCAGTTCTCACGCGGACAGCCAACAAGAGACCCAGTACTTC.

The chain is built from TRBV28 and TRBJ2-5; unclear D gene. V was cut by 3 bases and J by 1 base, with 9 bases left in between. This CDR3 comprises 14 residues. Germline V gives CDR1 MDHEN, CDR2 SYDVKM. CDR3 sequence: CASSFQNSQETQYF. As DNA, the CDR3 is TGTGCCAGCAGTTTTCAGAACAGCCAAGAGACCCAGTACTTC.

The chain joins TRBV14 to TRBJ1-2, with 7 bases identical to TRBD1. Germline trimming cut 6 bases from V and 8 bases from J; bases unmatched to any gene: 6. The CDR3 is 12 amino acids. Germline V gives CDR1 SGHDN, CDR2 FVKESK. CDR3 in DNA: TGTGCCAGCAGTGTAGGGGGCCAAGGCTACACCTTC. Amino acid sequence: CASSVGGQGYTF.

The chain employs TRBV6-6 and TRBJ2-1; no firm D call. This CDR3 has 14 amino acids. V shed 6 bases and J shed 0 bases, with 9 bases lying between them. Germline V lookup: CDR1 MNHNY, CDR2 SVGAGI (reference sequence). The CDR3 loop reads CASRMASSYNEQFF. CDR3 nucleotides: TGTGCCAGCAGGATGGCCAGCTCCTACAATGAGCAGTTCTTC.

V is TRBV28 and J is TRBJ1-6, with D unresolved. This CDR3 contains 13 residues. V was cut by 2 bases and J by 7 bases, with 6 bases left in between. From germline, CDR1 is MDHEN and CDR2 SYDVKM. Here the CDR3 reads CASSLARNSPLHF. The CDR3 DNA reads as TGTGCCAGCAGTTTAGCGAGAAATTCACCCCTCCACTTT.

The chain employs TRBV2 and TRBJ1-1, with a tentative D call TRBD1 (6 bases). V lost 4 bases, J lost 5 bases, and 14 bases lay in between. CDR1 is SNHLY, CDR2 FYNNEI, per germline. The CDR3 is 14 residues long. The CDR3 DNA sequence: TGTGCCAGCAGTGTCGGGGGGCCATCTACTGAAGCTTTCTTT. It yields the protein CASSVGGPSTEAFF. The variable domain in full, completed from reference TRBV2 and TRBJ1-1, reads EPEVTQTPSHQVTQMGQEVILRCVPISNHLYFYWYRQILGQKVEFLVSFYNNEISEKSEIFDDQFSVERPDGSNFTLKIRSTKLEDSAMYFCASSVGGPSTEAFFGQGTRLTVV.

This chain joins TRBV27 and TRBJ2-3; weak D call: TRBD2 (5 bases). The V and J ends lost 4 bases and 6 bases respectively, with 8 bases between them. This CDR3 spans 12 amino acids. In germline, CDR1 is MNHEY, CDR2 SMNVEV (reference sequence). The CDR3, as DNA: TGTGCCAGCAGTTCCCCGGGGGATACGCAGTATTTT. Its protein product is CASSSPGDTQYF.

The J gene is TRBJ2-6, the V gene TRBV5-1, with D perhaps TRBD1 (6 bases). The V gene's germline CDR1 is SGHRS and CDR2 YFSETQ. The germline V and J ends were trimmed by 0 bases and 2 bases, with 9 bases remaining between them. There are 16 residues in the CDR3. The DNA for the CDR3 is TGCGCCAGCAGCTTGGCCGGACAGACTGGGGCCAACGTCCTGACTTTC. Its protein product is CASSLAGQTGANVLTF.

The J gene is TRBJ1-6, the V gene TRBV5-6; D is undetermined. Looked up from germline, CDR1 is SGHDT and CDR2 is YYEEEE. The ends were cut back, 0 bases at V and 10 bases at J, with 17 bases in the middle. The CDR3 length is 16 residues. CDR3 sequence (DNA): TGTGCCAGCAGCTTGGGTGAGATGCTAGTACGGTCACCCCTCCACTTT. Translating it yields CASSLGEMLVRSPLHF.